The next 14 T cell receptor beta chains were all read from a single sample in a study of cytomegalovirus exposure and HLA in healthy donors. Primers for the PCR totalled 60 Vbeta and 13 Jbeta. Assay: immunoSEQ multiplex PCR; the TCRdb copy retains only in-frame clones and omits some. The table lists over 120,000 clones, about 71% of them singletons. Sequenced material: PBMCs. The source of these receptors is a woman aged 55 to 70 in good health and CMV-seropositive.

This chain connects TRBV7-9 to TRBJ2-5; unclear D gene. The CDR3 totals 12 residues. V lost 8 bases and J lost 0, with 7 bases in between. CDR1 and CDR2 from the germline V gene are SEHNR and FQNEAQ (reference sequence). CDR3 loop: CASRTDQETQYF. CDR3 in DNA: TGTGCCAGCCGAACAGACCAAGAGACCCAGTACTTC.

There are a few counts of this clone. The chain has TRBV27 and TRBJ1-2; 7 bases are a match to TRBD1. The V gene's germline CDR1 is MNHEY and CDR2 SMNVEV (reference sequence). Unmatched junction bases numbered 8, after V lost 3 bases and J lost 7 bases. This CDR3 spans 14 amino acids. DNA of the CDR3: TGTGCCAGCAGTTTCGGACAGGCGGCAACTGGCTACACCTTC. This translates into CASSFGQAATGYTF.

This clone was detected only a few times. CDR3 in DNA: TGTGCCAGCAGCTTACGACAGGGATTGGATACGCAGTATTTT. Residues: CASSLRQGLDTQYF. The chain couples TRBV7-9 to TRBJ2-3; 7 nucleotides line up with TRBD1. Trimming cost V 2 bases and J 6 bases; bases outside gene matches: 5. There are 14 residues in the CDR3. CDR1 and CDR2 (germline): SEHNR, FQNEAQ (reference sequence).

This chain links TRBV15 with TRBJ1-5; D is perhaps TRBD1 (6 bases). In germline, CDR1 is LNHNV, CDR2 YYDKDF (reference sequence). Trimming shortened V by 0 bases and J by 6 bases, and 15 bases separated the two germline ends. The CDR3 consists of 16 residues. The CDR3 loop is CATSRDGFQGSQPQHF. Written as DNA, the CDR3 is TGTGCCACCAGCAGAGATGGGTTCCAGGGGTCTCAGCCCCAGCATTTT.

This clone appeared a few times. The chain combines TRBV9 with TRBJ1-4; perhaps TRBD1 as D (5 bases). The CDR3 is 15 residues long. V was clipped by 3 bases and J by 4 bases, with 13 bases between them. Germline lookup yields CDR1 SGDLS and CDR2 YYNGEE. Here the CDR3 reads CASSATGVHNEKLFF. DNA of the CDR3: TGTGCCAGCAGCGCCACAGGCGTACATAATGAAAAACTGTTTTTT.

This clone was counted only a few times. The rearrangement joins TRBV5-1 to TRBJ2-1; 7 bases are shared with TRBD2. The CDR3 loop spans 15 amino acids. The junction had 8 bases not matched to a gene; V was cut back by 6 bases and J by 2 bases. Germline CDR1 and CDR2: SGHRS and YFSETQ. Here the CDR3 DNA reads TGCGCCAGCAAGGTTGCGGGGGAGGCCTACAATGAGCAGTTCTTC. Its translation: CASKVAGEAYNEQFF.

The rearrangement joins TRBV6-5 to TRBJ1-3, with D tentatively TRBD1 (5 bases). V was clipped by 5 bases and J by 0 bases, with 8 bases between them. There are 14 residues in the CDR3. The germline V gene encodes CDR1 MNHEY and CDR2 SVGAGI. The DNA of the CDR3 is TGTGCCAGCAGTCGCACAGGCTCTGGAAACACCATATATTTT. This codes for CASSRTGSGNTIYF.

This chain links TRBV5-1 with TRBJ2-2; no definite D call. Trimming stripped 0 bases from V and 5 bases from J, with 8 bases between. The CDR3 runs to 14 residues. Germline CDR1 and CDR2: SGHRS and YFSETQ. The CDR3 nucleotides are TGCGCCAGCAGCTTGGCCCTGGAGACCGGGGAGCTGTTTTTT. Encoded protein: CASSLALETGELFF.

The V and J genes are TRBV4-1 and TRBJ2-7, with a possible D match to TRBD2 (6 bases). This CDR3 has 18 residues. Per the germline V gene, CDR1 is MGHRA and CDR2 is YSYEKL. V lost 1 base and J lost 0, with 19 bases in between. In DNA form, the CDR3 reads TGCGCCAGCAGCCAAGGTCGGAGGGTAACAGAAGGCTCCTACGAGCAGTACTTC. Translating gives CASSQGRRVTEGSYEQYF.

The V gene is TRBV28, the J gene TRBJ1-1, with D tentatively TRBD1 (5 bases). The CDR3 runs to 13 residues. With 4 bases removed from V and 1 base from J, the gap between germline ends came to 7 bases. Germline V gene lookup returns CDR1 MDHEN and CDR2 SYDVKM. DNA of the CDR3: TGTGCCAGCAGTTACAGGAGGAACACTGAAGCTTTCTTT. Its protein product is CASSYRRNTEAFF. The entire variable domain, with the rest obtained from reference TRBV28 and TRBJ1-1, is as follows: DVKVTQSSRYLVKRTGEKVFLECVQDMDHENMFWYRQDPGLGLRLIYFSYDVKMKEKGDIPEGYSVSREKKERFSLILESASTNQTSMYLCASSYRRNTEAFFGQGTRLTVV.

The CDR3 DNA sequence: TGCAGTGCTAGTCAGGGGGATACGCAGTATTTT. Its translation: CSASQGDTQYF. The V gene is TRBV20-1, the J gene TRBJ2-3; D perhaps matches TRBD1 (6 bases). Germline CDR1 DFQATT, CDR2 SNEGSKA (reference sequence). There are 11 residues in the CDR3. Trimming cost V 3 bases and J 6 bases, with 7 bases left between them.

V usage is TRBV5-8 and J usage is TRBJ2-1, with TRBD2 matching 7 bases. This CDR3 spans 15 amino acids. V lost 1 base and J lost 1; bases outside the gene matches: 2. Germline CDR1 is SGHTS and CDR2 is YDEGEE. The CDR3 reads CASSLRLASYNEQFF. The CDR3 DNA follows: TGTGCCAGCAGCTTGCGACTAGCTTCCTACAATGAGCAGTTCTTC.

The rearrangement links TRBV6-5 to TRBJ2-1, with 7 bases fitting TRBD2. This CDR3 comprises 15 residues. V was pared by 4 bases and J by 0 bases, with 3 bases of the junction left unmatched. The germline CDR1 and CDR2 sequences are MNHEY and SVGAGI. The chain's CDR3 is CASSFRGSSYNEQFF. The CDR3 nucleotides read TGTGCCAGCAGTTTTCGCGGGAGCTCCTACAATGAGCAGTTCTTC.

V gene TRBV28 combines with J gene TRBJ2-7; 12 bases are a match to TRBD2. CDR3 length: 14 residues. J lost 8 bases, V lost 4 bases, and 6 bases had no gene match. Germline CDR1 reads MDHEN; CDR2 reads SYDVKM. This CDR3 is CASSSTSGRRKQYF. The CDR3 coding sequence is TGTGCCAGCAGTTCGACTAGCGGGAGAAGGAAGCAGTACTTC.